This entry lists 26 T cell receptor beta chains sequenced from one sample in a study of tumor-infiltrating lymphocytes in localized non-small cell lung cancer. Libraries were prepared by immunoSEQ multiplex PCR; TCRdb keeps only in-frame clonotypes and omits some of them. The sample shows approximately 14,000 clones, around two thirds of them seen only once. Input material: uninvolved lung tissue not adjacent to the tumor. Receptors originate from a human donor with non-small cell lung cancer.

The sample holds a few counts of this clone. The chain has TRBV27 and TRBJ2-3, with D unclear. Looked up from germline, CDR1 is MNHEY and CDR2 is SMNVEV (reference sequence). Between the trimmed V and J ends, which lost 3 bases and 1 base, there was a span of 8 bases. The CDR3 sequence is 14 residues long. CDR3 in DNA: TGTGCCAGCAGTTTCGGTCTAGGCACAGATACGCAGTATTTT. Translating gives CASSFGLGTDTQYF.

The CDR3 coding sequence is TGTGCCAGCAGTTACTCAAGGACAGGGGATTCCTACGAGCAGTACTTC. Its protein product is CASSYSRTGDSYEQYF. The V call is TRBV6-5, the J call TRBJ2-7; 9 positions match TRBD1. V was clipped by 0 bases and J by 1 base; unmatched bases: 4. Germline loops: CDR1 MNHEY, CDR2 SVGAGI. The CDR3 loop spans 16 amino acids.

V is TRBV5-4 and J is TRBJ1-1, with D perhaps TRBD1 (6 bases). The CDR3 length is 14 residues. V was cut by 3 bases and J by 1 base, with 10 bases left in between. CDR1 and CDR2 from the germline V gene are SGHNT and YYREEE (reference sequence). CDR3 nucleotides: TGTGCCAGCAGCTGGGAGGGGGAGAACACTGAAGCTTTCTTT. It codes for CASSWEGENTEAFF.

This chain's CDR3 is CAWSWEGEQFF. The CDR3 DNA follows: TGTGCCTGGAGTTGGGAAGGAGAGCAGTTCTTC. This rearrangement joins TRBV30 to TRBJ2-1; no clear D gene. This CDR3 has 11 residues. CDR1 GTSNPN and CDR2 SVGIG come from the germline V gene (reference sequence). Trimming removed 2 bases at V and 10 bases at J, with 9 bases between.

The rearrangement joins TRBV6-5 to TRBJ1-1; perhaps TRBD1 as D (5 bases). This CDR3 contains 12 residues. Trimming removed 7 bases at V and 6 bases at J, with 12 bases between. Germline CDR1 is MNHEY and CDR2 is SVGAGI. CDR3 amino acids: CASTTRDSEAFF. The CDR3 nucleotides read TGTGCCAGCACTACCAGGGACTCTGAAGCTTTCTTT.

The rearrangement joins TRBV28 to TRBJ2-7; D not certain. This CDR3 comprises 14 residues. Germline CDR1 and CDR2: MDHEN and SYDVKM. V dropped 4 bases and J dropped 7 bases, with 17 bases sitting between them. DNA for the CDR3: TGTGCCAGCAGTTCGTACATAGAATCGAAGGAGCAGTACGTC. Residues: CASSSYIESKEQYV.

As for this clone: Relative to the germline gene, one junction end is altered; a read error may explain this. This chain uses TRBV7-7 with TRBJ2-7, with D tentatively TRBD1 or TRBD2 (5 bases each). There are 13 residues in the CDR3. The V gene's germline CDR1 is SSHAT and CDR2 FNYEAQ (reference sequence). The CDR3 loop reads CASSSGLGYEQYF. As DNA, the CDR3 is TGTGCTAGCAGCTCGGGGCTCGGGTACGAGCAGTACTTC.

The chain combines TRBV28 with TRBJ1-5; no definite D call. V was clipped by 3 bases and J by 1 base, with 4 bases between them. CDR3 length equals 13 residues. Germline V gives CDR1 MDHEN, CDR2 SYDVKM. The DNA of the CDR3 is TGTGCCAGCAGTTTTCTAAGCAATCAGCCCCAGCATTTT. Protein sequence: CASSFLSNQPQHF.

The CDR3 is CASSLVRGVAGVVDLSGELFF. The CDR3 DNA is TGTGCCAGCAGCTTAGTTCGAGGAGTAGCGGGGGTCGTCGACTTGTCCGGGGAGCTGTTTTTT. V and J are TRBV7-8 and TRBJ2-2; 9 nucleotides agree with TRBD2. J gave up 6 bases and V 1 base, and 21 bases lay outside the gene matches. CDR3 size: 21 residues. Germline assignment: CDR1 SGHVS and CDR2 FQNEAQ.

The genes are TRBV18 and TRBJ1-4; 10 bases are shared with TRBD1. CDR1 is KGHSH and CDR2 is LQKENI in the germline V gene. This CDR3 region has 15 residues. With 2 bases clipped from V and 7 bases from J, the junction kept 4 bases outside the gene matches. The CDR3 sequence: CASSPATGGSEKLFF. CDR3 bases: TGTGCCAGCTCACCAGCGACAGGGGGCAGTGAAAAACTGTTTTTT.

This clone showed up just once. This CDR3 reads CASSAFRPGQFLMNTEAFF. In nucleotides, the CDR3 is TGTGCCAGCAGCGCTTTTAGACCGGGACAGTTTTTAATGAACACTGAAGCTTTCTTT. The chain is built from TRBV7-8 and TRBJ1-1; 7 positions match TRBD1. Germline V gives CDR1 SGHVS, CDR2 FQNEAQ. V lost 5 bases, J lost 0 bases, and 18 bases stayed unmatched. The CDR3 consists of 19 residues.

The chain joins TRBV28 to TRBJ2-3, with D perhaps TRBD2 (5 bases). The CDR3 loop spans 16 amino acids. Germline V lookup: CDR1 MDHEN, CDR2 SYDVKM. Trimming stripped 7 bases from V and 3 bases from J, with 20 bases between. The CDR3: CASTPDGEWVTDTQYF. In DNA, the CDR3 is TGTGCCAGCACCCCAGATGGGGAGTGGGTGACAGATACGCAGTATTTT.

The chain joins TRBV10-3 to TRBJ1-5; 10 positions agree with TRBD1. The CDR3 loop spans 15 amino acids. Germline CDR1 and CDR2: ENHRY and SYGVKD. V shed 4 bases, J shed 7 bases, and the junction held 7 bases outside the gene matches. The CDR3 protein is CAISVGTGEGQPQHF. Written as DNA, the CDR3 is TGTGCCATCAGTGTGGGGACAGGGGAAGGACAGCCCCAGCATTTT.

This clone was seen a few times. CDR3 bases: TGTGCCAGTAGTATGGACAGCAATCAGCCCCAGCATTTT. This codes for CASSMDSNQPQHF. The chain couples TRBV19 to TRBJ1-5; no reliable D call. This CDR3 region has 13 residues. Between the trimmed V and J ends, which lost 3 bases and 1 base, there was a span of 4 bases. From germline, CDR1 is LNHDA and CDR2 SQIVND (reference sequence).

This chain connects TRBV15 to TRBJ1-5; the D is unclear. The V gene's germline CDR1 is LNHNV and CDR2 YYDKDF (reference sequence). Trimming pared 0 bases from V and 0 bases from J, leaving 12 bases between. CDR3 size: 17 residues. The CDR3 nucleotides are TGTGCCACCAGCAGAGATCTCTGGACTGATAGCAATCAGCCCCAGCATTTT. This codes for CATSRDLWTDSNQPQHF.

This clone was seen a handful of times. The chain carries TRBV7-2 and TRBJ1-6; 9 bases agree with TRBD1. The V gene's germline CDR1 is SGHTA and CDR2 FQGNSA. CDR3 length equals 18 residues. V lost 5 bases to trimming and J lost 4 bases; unmatched junction nucleotides: 12. Written as DNA, the CDR3 is TGTGCCAGCAGCCCGAAAAGGGACAGGGCGTATTATAATTCACCCCTCCACTTT. It codes for CASSPKRDRAYYNSPLHF.

The chain recombines TRBV28 with TRBJ2-2, with 10 bases that match TRBD2. V trimming: 6 bases; J trimming: 2 bases; junction bases outside the gene matches: 18. This CDR3 is built from 20 residues. Germline lookup yields CDR1 MDHEN and CDR2 SYDVKM. CDR3 amino acids: CASSIRFSGRYKTNTGELFF. In nucleotides, the CDR3 is TGTGCCAGCAGCATTCGATTTAGCGGGAGGTACAAGACAAACACCGGGGAGCTGTTTTTT.

This clone is classed as medium-sized (0.01 to 0.1%). This chain connects TRBV6-4 to TRBJ2-3, with 12 positions matching TRBD2. V lost 10 bases and J lost 4; bases outside the gene matches: 6. The CDR3 contains 14 residues. Germline V gene data show CDR1 as MRHNA and CDR2 as SNTAGT. CDR3 coding DNA: TGTGCCACCCGGACTAGCGGGGACGCAGATACGCAGTATTTT. Protein: CATRTSGDADTQYF.

This clone came up once. The same CDR3 is also encoded by other DNA sequences in this sample. The chain carries TRBV7-2 and TRBJ1-2; D not certain. The germline CDR1 and CDR2 sequences are SGHTA and FQGNSA. V lost 1 base to trimming and J lost 4 bases, with 7 bases between them. The CDR3 spans 13 residues. CDR3 protein: CASSLGSSYGYTF. The CDR3 DNA reads TGTGCCAGCAGCTTAGGAAGCAGCTATGGCTACACCTTC.

Sample share makes this clone medium-sized. The chain combines TRBV7-9 with TRBJ2-6, with unresolved D. This CDR3 region has 15 residues. Germline V lookup: CDR1 SEHNR, CDR2 FQNEAQ (reference sequence). Trimming left V 3 bases short and J 1 base short, with 7 bases between. The CDR3 sequence is CASSFLNSGANVLTF. The CDR3 DNA is TGTGCCAGCAGCTTCCTGAATTCTGGGGCCAACGTCCTGACTTTC.

V is TRBV6-6 and J is TRBJ2-7; weak D call: TRBD1 (5 bases). This CDR3 spans 13 amino acids. V was trimmed by 2 bases and J by 3 bases, leaving 8 bases between them. Germline V gene lookup returns CDR1 MNHNY and CDR2 SVGAGI (reference sequence). The CDR3 coding sequence is TGTGCCAGCAGTTACAGGGGATACTACGAGCAGTACTTC. It encodes CASSYRGYYEQYF.

The rearrangement links TRBV29-1 to TRBJ1-1, with D possibly TRBD1 on 5 matching bases. With 6 bases removed from V and 3 bases from J, the gap between germline ends came to 14 bases. Germline CDR1 and CDR2: SQVTM and ANQGSEA. The CDR3 has 13 residues. CDR3 sequence reads: CSVRGFWDTEAFF. DNA of the CDR3: TGCAGCGTGCGGGGGTTCTGGGACACTGAAGCTTTCTTT. Full variable domain (missing parts from reference TRBV29-1 and TRBJ1-1): SAVISQKPSRDICQRGTSLTIQCQVDSQVTMMFWYRQQPGQSLTLIATANQGSEATYESGFVIDKFPISRPNLTFSTLTVSNMSPEDSSIYLCSVRGFWDTEAFFGQGTRLTVV.

The rearrangement uses TRBV7-2 and TRBJ2-2; D unresolved. Germline CDR1 SGHTA, CDR2 FQGNSA. The V end lost 5 bases, the J end lost 6 bases, and 7 bases lay between the germline ends. The CDR3 extends over 12 amino acids. The chain's CDR3 is CASSQKAGELFF. The CDR3 DNA is TGTGCCAGCAGCCAAAAGGCCGGGGAGCTGTTTTTT.

The chain couples TRBV7-9 to TRBJ1-6, with TRBD1 matching 8 bases. There are 13 residues in the CDR3. Losses at the gene ends were 6 bases for V and 5 bases for J; bases not matched to a gene: 0. Looked up from germline, CDR1 is SEHNR and CDR2 is FQNEAQ (reference sequence). This CDR3 reads CASRDRDNSPLHF. For the CDR3, the DNA is TGTGCCAGCAGGGACAGGGATAATTCACCCCTCCACTTT.

This chain links TRBV5-1 with TRBJ2-3, with TRBD2 matching over 10 bases. There are 15 residues in the CDR3. The germline V gene encodes CDR1 SGHRS and CDR2 YFSETQ. V lost 4 bases, J lost 1 base, and 3 bases stayed unmatched. CDR3 residues: CASSPGTSGTDTQYF. The CDR3 bases are TGCGCCAGCAGCCCCGGGACTAGCGGCACAGATACGCAGTATTTT.

The chain recombines TRBV12-5 with TRBJ1-3, with a weak D call TRBD1 (6 bases). V lost 3 bases and J lost 0, with 27 bases in between. CDR1 LGHNT and CDR2 FRNRAP come from the germline V gene. This CDR3 spans 21 amino acids. CDR3 DNA sequence: TGTGCTAGTGGTTTACCCGGACAGACCTTACGACAACCTAACTCTGGAAACACCATATATTTT. This translates into CASGLPGQTLRQPNSGNTIYF. Filled out from reference TRBV12-5 and TRBJ1-3, the complete variable domain reads DARVTQTPRHKVTEMGQEVTMRCQPILGHNTVFWYRQTMMQGLELLAYFRNRAPLDDSGMPKDRFSAEMPDATLATLKIQPSEPRDSAVYFCASGLPGQTLRQPNSGNTIYFGEGSWLTVV.